Below are 27 T cell receptor beta chains sequenced from a single sample in a study of CD8+CD57+ T cells in acquired aplastic anemia. Genomic DNA provided the template from which TCR beta VDJ and CDR3 profiles were obtained. TCRdb re-analysed the reads in MiXCR, keeping a single row per CDR3 protein. The repertoire has 250,000 to 300,000 distinct CDR3 sequences, roughly half of them found once; the top ten carry under 8.5%. The specimen was sorted CD4+, CD8+, or CD8+CD57+ T cells (not recorded which) from PBMCs. These receptors were obtained from a human donor with severe aplastic anemia or a healthy control (not recorded which).

This clonotype was found once. A much larger clone differs by one base, so this may be a read error. The chain links TRBV7-3 to TRBJ2-3; D is possibly TRBD2 (6 bases). V gave up 3 bases and J gave up 6 bases, with 19 bases separating them. Germline values: CDR1 SGHTA, CDR2 FQGTGA. CDR3 size: 16 residues. CDR3 in amino acids: CASSFDAGLSTDTQYF. The CDR3 nucleotides are TGTGCCAGCAGCTTCGACGCCGGACTATCCACCGATACGCAGTATTTT.

The chain recombines TRBV2 with TRBJ2-3; D is undetermined. Per the germline V gene, CDR1 is SNHLY and CDR2 is FYNNEI. The CDR3 is 14 residues long. The germline V and J ends were trimmed by 6 bases and 2 bases, with 12 bases remaining between them. Written as DNA, the CDR3 is TGTGCCAGCAGCGCTCTTCGAGCCACAGATACGCAGTATTTT. Its translation is CASSALRATDTQYF.

CDR3 in amino acids: CASSSRVSTGELFF. The CDR3, as DNA: TGTGCCAGCAGCTCCCGAGTGTCGACCGGGGAGCTGTTTTTT. The rearrangement joins TRBV7-3 to TRBJ2-2; unclear D gene. The CDR3 spans 14 residues. CDR1 is SGHTA and CDR2 is FQGTGA in the germline V gene. V lost 4 bases and J lost 5, with 11 bases in between.

The table lists this clonotype with a few counts. The chain carries TRBV7-9 and TRBJ2-3, with TRBD1 identical over 8 bases. V dropped 11 bases and J dropped 5; count of bases not matched to a gene: 6. Germline V CDR1 and CDR2: SEHNR, FQNEAQ (reference sequence). The CDR3 covers 12 residues. The CDR3 spells CADQGAGDTQYF. Written as DNA, the CDR3 is TGTGCCGATCAGGGGGCGGGAGATACGCAGTATTTT.

The chain couples TRBV20-1 to TRBJ1-5; no definite D call. V was shortened by 4 bases and J by 3 bases, with 13 bases between the two germline ends. Germline values: CDR1 DFQATT, CDR2 SNEGSKA (reference sequence). CDR3 length: 14 residues. The CDR3 DNA reads TGCAGTGCTAACTGCGGGCAGCCCAATCAGCCCCAGCATTTT. Its translation: CSANCGQPNQPQHF.

This clonotype was counted ten times or more. The gene calls are TRBV6-5 and TRBJ2-3; no firm D call. V lost 0 bases to trimming and J lost 5 bases, with 9 bases between them. Germline values: CDR1 MNHEY, CDR2 SVGAGI. The CDR3 length is 14 residues. CDR3 protein: CASSYSLLVDTQYF. Written as DNA, the CDR3 is TGTGCCAGCAGTTACTCTTTGCTCGTAGATACGCAGTATTTT.

The rearrangement joins TRBV24-1 to TRBJ1-5; D is uncertain. Germline assignment: CDR1 KGHDR and CDR2 SFDVKD. The V gene lost 5 bases and the J gene lost 3 bases, with 7 bases spanning the gap. The CDR3 has 13 amino acids. CDR3 loop: CATSGQPNQPQHF. DNA of the CDR3: TGTGCCACCAGTGGGCAGCCCAATCAGCCCCAGCATTTT.

The rearrangement links TRBV10-3 to TRBJ2-1; possibly TRBD1 or TRBD2 for D (6 bases each). V lost 2 bases, J lost 2 bases, and 22 bases lay in between. CDR1 ENHRY and CDR2 SYGVKD come from the germline V gene. The CDR3 runs to 19 residues. This CDR3 reads CAISERGDNYGYTYNEQFF. The CDR3 DNA is TGTGCCATCAGTGAGAGGGGGGATAACTATGGCTACACCTACAATGAGCAGTTCTTC.

The V and J genes are TRBV2 and TRBJ1-1; no definite D call. The CDR3 is 11 residues long. The germline V and J ends were trimmed by 0 bases and 11 bases, with 7 bases remaining between them. Germline-derived CDR1 and CDR2 are SNHLY and FYNNEI. The CDR3 sequence is CASSEARPAFF. In DNA form, the CDR3 reads TGTGCCAGCAGTGAAGCGCGCCCGGCTTTCTTT.

This clonotype has just a few counts. This may stem from a read error, because a much larger clone lies one nucleotide away. It is likely a read error, because the conserved phenylalanine at the end of the CDR3 is missing. The chain combines TRBV6-5 with TRBJ1-2; TRBD1 matches at 7 bases. With V trimmed by 4 bases and J by 6 bases, 5 bases remained unmatched. The germline V gene has CDR1 MNHEY and CDR2 SVGAGI. The CDR3 is 13 residues long. The CDR3 loop reads CASSLDRANGYTL. For the CDR3, the DNA is TGTGCCAGCAGTTTAGACAGGGCCAATGGCTACACCTTG.

This clonotype came up a few times. The chain has TRBV20-1 and TRBJ2-7; D gene ambiguous. The CDR3 is made up of 13 amino acids. V was cut by 0 bases and J by 4 bases, with 10 bases left in between. Germline values: CDR1 DFQATT, CDR2 SNEGSKA (reference sequence). In DNA form, the CDR3 reads TGCAGTGCTAGAGAGGGAATTGCGTACGAGCAGTACTTC. Encoded protein: CSAREGIAYEQYF.

This chain connects TRBV28 to TRBJ1-4, with 8 bases aligning to TRBD1. This CDR3 is 16 amino acids long. Losses at the gene ends were 4 bases for V and 10 bases for J; bases not matched to a gene: 14. Per germline, CDR1 MDHEN and CDR2 SYDVKM. The CDR3 here is CASSSPPGAGGGKLFF. The CDR3 DNA reads TGTGCCAGCAGTTCCCCCCCCGGGGCAGGGGGCGGAAAACTGTTTTTT.

This CDR3 is CASSNGDSQETQYF. CDR3 coding DNA: TGTGCCAGTAGTAACGGGGACAGCCAAGAGACCCAGTACTTC. The V gene is TRBV19, the J gene TRBJ2-5; 7 nucleotides align to TRBD1. V lost 4 bases and J lost 1; bases outside the gene matches: 3. From germline, CDR1 is LNHDA and CDR2 SQIVND (reference sequence). This CDR3 region has 14 residues.

This clonotype was found a few times. The CDR3 DNA reads as TGTGCCACCAGCGCCGACGCTAATTCACCCCTCCACTTT. Translating it yields CATSADANSPLHF. This rearrangement joins TRBV24-1 to TRBJ1-6, with no clear D. This CDR3 contains 13 residues. V was clipped by 7 bases and J by 6 bases, with 9 bases between them. The germline CDR1 and CDR2 sequences are KGHDR and SFDVKD.

Concerning this clonotype itself: A clone one base away is much larger, so this may be a read error. The V gene is TRBV10-3, the J gene TRBJ1-5; 8 bases line up with TRBD1. The germline V gene encodes CDR1 ENHRY and CDR2 SYGVKD. V shed 10 bases, J shed 1 base, and the junction held 9 bases outside the gene matches. This CDR3 is 15 amino acids long. CDR3 in amino acids: CASKLQGGSNQPQHF. The CDR3 DNA is TGTGCCAGCAAGTTACAGGGGGGAAGCAATCAGCCCCAGCATTTT.

In nucleotides, the CDR3 is TGCAGTGCTAGAGATCTTGCGGGAGACTACGAGCAGTACTTC. It codes for CSARDLAGDYEQYF. This chain uses TRBV20-1 with TRBJ2-7; the match to TRBD2 covers 7 bases. The CDR3 consists of 14 residues. The germline CDR1 and CDR2 sequences are DFQATT and SNEGSKA (reference sequence). With V trimmed by 0 bases and J by 3 bases, 5 bases remained unmatched.

The chain carries TRBV4-2 and TRBJ2-3; weak D call: TRBD2 (6 bases). This CDR3 comprises 14 residues. The ends were cut back, 1 base at V and 2 bases at J, with 7 bases in the middle. Germline V lookup: CDR1 LGHNA, CDR2 YNFKEQ. The CDR3 sequence is CASSQGLDTDTQYF. CDR3 DNA sequence: TGTGCCAGCAGCCAAGGACTAGACACAGATACGCAGTATTTT.

This clonotype showed up just a few times. The chain employs TRBV7-9 and TRBJ2-3; 8 nucleotides line up with TRBD1. This CDR3 is built from 16 residues. The germline V gene encodes CDR1 SEHNR and CDR2 FQNEAQ (reference sequence). V dropped 1 base and J dropped 0; count of bases not matched to a gene: 3. CDR3 residues: CASSLVAGGSTDTQYF. CDR3 DNA sequence: TGTGCCAGCAGCTTAGTGGCAGGGGGCAGCACAGATACGCAGTATTTT.

This clonotype was recorded many times. The chain uses TRBV5-1 and TRBJ2-5; D might be TRBD2 (5 bases). V was shortened by 2 bases and J by 2 bases, with 7 bases between the two germline ends. CDR1 is SGHRS, CDR2 YFSETQ, per germline. The CDR3 consists of 13 residues. The chain's CDR3 is CASSFVAQETQYF. In DNA form, the CDR3 reads TGCGCCAGCAGCTTCGTAGCGCAAGAGACCCAGTACTTC.

The sample holds many counts of this clonotype. The CDR3 protein is CASSPKGQGVSNTGELFF. In DNA form, the CDR3 reads TGCGCCAGCAGCCCCAAAGGGCAGGGCGTATCGAACACCGGGGAGCTGTTTTTT. The gene calls are TRBV5-1 and TRBJ2-2, with TRBD1 as a possible D gene (5 bases). The V gene's germline CDR1 is SGHRS and CDR2 YFSETQ. V lost 4 bases and J lost 0, with 19 bases in between. The CDR3 has 18 amino acids.

A single count supports this clonotype. The rearrangement links TRBV2 to TRBJ1-1; D possibly corresponds to TRBD1 (6 bases). Germline-derived CDR1 and CDR2 are SNHLY and FYNNEI. The CDR3 runs to 14 residues. Trimming shortened V by 6 bases and J by 10 bases, and 21 bases separated the two germline ends. The CDR3 reads CASREQGNVLVAFF. In nucleotides, the CDR3 is TGTGCCAGCAGAGAACAGGGAAATGTTCTGGTAGCTTTCTTT.

This clonotype was seen at least ten times. The chain couples TRBV6-1 to TRBJ2-3; D ambiguous. Germline assignment: CDR1 MNHNS and CDR2 SASEGT. Between the trimmed V and J ends, which lost 2 bases and 5 bases, there was a span of 8 bases. The CDR3 has 13 amino acids. The CDR3 loop reads CASSEMLLDTQYF. The CDR3 DNA is TGTGCCAGCAGTGAAATGCTCTTAGATACGCAGTATTTT.

The V call is TRBV7-9, the J call TRBJ1-2; D gene uncertain. V was cut by 4 bases and J by 7 bases, with 7 bases left in between. The germline CDR1 and CDR2 sequences are SEHNR and FQNEAQ (reference sequence). The CDR3 extends over 11 amino acids. The CDR3 loop is CASSYSSGYTF. The CDR3 region has the DNA TGTGCCAGCAGCTACAGTTCTGGCTACACCTTC.

The V and J genes are TRBV5-1 and TRBJ2-1, with 8 bases identical to TRBD2. The CDR3 spans 14 residues. Germline assignment: CDR1 SGHRS and CDR2 YFSETQ. The trim removed 1 base at V and 6 bases at J, leaving 3 bases unmatched. CDR3 residues: CASSLLGGVNEQFF. CDR3 DNA: TGCGCCAGCAGCTTGCTCGGGGGGGTCAATGAGCAGTTCTTC.

V gene TRBV24-1 combines with J gene TRBJ1-1; D is possibly TRBD1 (6 bases). The V gene lost 11 bases and the J gene lost 0 bases, with 30 bases spanning the gap. The CDR3 has 19 residues. From germline, CDR1 is KGHDR and CDR2 SFDVKD. CDR3: CASSVVPLWGAHVNTEAFF. CDR3 DNA sequence: TGTGCCAGCAGCGTAGTTCCTCTGTGGGGGGCTCATGTGAACACTGAAGCTTTCTTT.

This clonotype occurred many times. The genes are TRBV7-2 and TRBJ1-1; no clear D. The germline V and J ends were trimmed by 2 bases and 0 bases, with 13 bases remaining between them. The CDR3 is 16 residues long. The V gene's germline CDR1 is SGHTA and CDR2 FQGNSA. The CDR3, as DNA: TGTGCCAGCAGCTTATGGGTGGCGGGGATGAACACTGAAGCTTTCTTT. Translated: CASSLWVAGMNTEAFF.

The chain carries TRBV20-1 and TRBJ2-7; D ambiguous. The germline V and J ends were trimmed by 5 bases and 4 bases, with 18 bases remaining between them. The CDR3 covers 14 residues. CDR1 is DFQATT and CDR2 is SNEGSKA in the germline V gene (reference sequence). CDR3 in amino acids: CSALPETELYEQYF. CDR3 DNA: TGCAGTGCTCTCCCCGAGACGGAACTGTACGAGCAGTACTTC.